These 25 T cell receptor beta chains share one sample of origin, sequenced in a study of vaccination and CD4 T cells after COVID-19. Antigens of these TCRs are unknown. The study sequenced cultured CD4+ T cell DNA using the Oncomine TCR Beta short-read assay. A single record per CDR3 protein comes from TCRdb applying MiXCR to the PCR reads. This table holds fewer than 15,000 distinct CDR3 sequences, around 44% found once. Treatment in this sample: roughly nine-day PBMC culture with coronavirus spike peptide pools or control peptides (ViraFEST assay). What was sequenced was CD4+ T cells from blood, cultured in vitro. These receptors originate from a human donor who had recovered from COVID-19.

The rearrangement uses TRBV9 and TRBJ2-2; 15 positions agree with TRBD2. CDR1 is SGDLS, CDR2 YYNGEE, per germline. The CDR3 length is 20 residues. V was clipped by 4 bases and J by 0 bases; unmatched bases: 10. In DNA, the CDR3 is TGTGCCAGCAGCTCGTACCCGGGACTAGCGGGAGGATCGAACACCGGGGAGCTGTTTTTT. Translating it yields CASSSYPGLAGGSNTGELFF.

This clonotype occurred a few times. The CDR3: CASRPVAGISNQPQHF. In DNA form, the CDR3 reads TGTGCCAGTCGCCCGGTGGCAGGGATTAGCAATCAGCCCCAGCATTTT. The V gene is TRBV19, the J gene TRBJ1-5; possible D gene TRBD1, 5 bases. The germline gives CDR1 LNHDA, CDR2 SQIVND (reference sequence). Deletions cut 8 bases from V and 0 bases from J, with 17 bases between. The length of the CDR3 is 16 residues.

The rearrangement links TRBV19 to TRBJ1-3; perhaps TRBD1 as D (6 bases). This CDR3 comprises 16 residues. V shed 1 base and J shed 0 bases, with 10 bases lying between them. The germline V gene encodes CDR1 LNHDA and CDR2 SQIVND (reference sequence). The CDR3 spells CASSIGQVYSGNTIYF. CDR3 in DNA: TGTGCCAGTAGTATAGGACAGGTGTACTCTGGAAACACCATATATTTT.

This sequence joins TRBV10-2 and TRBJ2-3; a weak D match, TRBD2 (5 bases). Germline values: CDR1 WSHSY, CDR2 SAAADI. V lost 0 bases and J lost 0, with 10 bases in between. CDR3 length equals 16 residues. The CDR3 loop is CASSESRTPSTDTQYF. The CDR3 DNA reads TGCGCCAGCAGTGAGTCCCGGACTCCTAGCACAGATACGCAGTATTTT.

In DNA form, the CDR3 reads TGCGCCAGCAGCTTCTGGGACGATTACAATGAGCAGTTCTTC. Its translation is CASSFWDDYNEQFF. The chain employs TRBV5-1 and TRBJ2-1; TRBD1 or TRBD2 may be the D gene (5 bases each). The V end lost 2 bases, the J end lost 4 bases, and 10 bases lay between the germline ends. The CDR3 contains 14 residues. Looked up from germline, CDR1 is SGHRS and CDR2 is YFSETQ.

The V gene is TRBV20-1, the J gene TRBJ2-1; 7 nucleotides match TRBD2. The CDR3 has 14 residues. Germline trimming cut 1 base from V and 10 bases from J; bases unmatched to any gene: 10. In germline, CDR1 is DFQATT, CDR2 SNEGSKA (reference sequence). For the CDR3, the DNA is TGCAGTGCTAGAGGGGAGCTGGGGACTAACGAGCAGTTCTTC. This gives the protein CSARGELGTNEQFF.

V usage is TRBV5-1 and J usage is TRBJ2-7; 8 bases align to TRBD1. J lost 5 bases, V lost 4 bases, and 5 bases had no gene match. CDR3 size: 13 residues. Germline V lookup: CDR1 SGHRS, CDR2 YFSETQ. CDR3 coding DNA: TGCGCCAGCAGCCAACAGGGGGGCGACGAGCAGTACTTC. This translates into CASSQQGGDEQYF. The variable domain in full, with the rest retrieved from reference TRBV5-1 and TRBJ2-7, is KAGVTQTPRYLIKTRGQQVTLSCSPISGHRSVSWYQQTPGQGLQFLFEYFSETQRNKGNFPGRFSGRQFSNSRSEMNVSTLELGDSALYLCASSQQGGDEQYFGPGTRLTVT.

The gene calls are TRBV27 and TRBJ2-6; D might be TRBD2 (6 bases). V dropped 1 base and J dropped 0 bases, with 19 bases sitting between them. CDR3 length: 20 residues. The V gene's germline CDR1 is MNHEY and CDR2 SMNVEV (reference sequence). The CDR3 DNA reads TGTGCCAGCAGTTTATTCTCCTCCGGGACTGGAAGCTCTGGGGCCAACGTCCTGACTTTC. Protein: CASSLFSSGTGSSGANVLTF.

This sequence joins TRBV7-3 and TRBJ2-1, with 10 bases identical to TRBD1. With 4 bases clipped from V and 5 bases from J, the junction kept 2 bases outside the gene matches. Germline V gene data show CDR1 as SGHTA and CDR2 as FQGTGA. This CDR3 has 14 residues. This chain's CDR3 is CASSSGTGDNEQFF. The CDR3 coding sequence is TGTGCCAGCAGCTCCGGGACAGGGGACAATGAGCAGTTCTTC.

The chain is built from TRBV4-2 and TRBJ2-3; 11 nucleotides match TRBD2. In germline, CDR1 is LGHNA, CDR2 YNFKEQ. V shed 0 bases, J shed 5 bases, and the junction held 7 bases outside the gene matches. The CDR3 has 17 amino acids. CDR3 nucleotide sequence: TGTGCCAGCAGCCAAGATAAACTAGCGGGAGAGCTAGATACGCAGTATTTT. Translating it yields CASSQDKLAGELDTQYF.

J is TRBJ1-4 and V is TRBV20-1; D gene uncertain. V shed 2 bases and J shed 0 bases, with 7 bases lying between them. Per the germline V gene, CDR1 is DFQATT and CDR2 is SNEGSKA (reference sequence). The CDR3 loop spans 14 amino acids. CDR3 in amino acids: CSARQFATNEKLFF. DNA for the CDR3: TGCAGTGCTAGACAGTTTGCAACTAATGAAAAACTGTTTTTT.

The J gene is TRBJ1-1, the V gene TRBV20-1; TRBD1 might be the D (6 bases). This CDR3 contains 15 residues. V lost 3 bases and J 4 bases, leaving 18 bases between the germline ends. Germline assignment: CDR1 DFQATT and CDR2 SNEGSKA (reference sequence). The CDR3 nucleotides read TGCAGTGCTAGCGACCTTAGGGGGGGCAGCACTGAAGCTTTCTTT. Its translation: CSASDLRGGSTEAFF.

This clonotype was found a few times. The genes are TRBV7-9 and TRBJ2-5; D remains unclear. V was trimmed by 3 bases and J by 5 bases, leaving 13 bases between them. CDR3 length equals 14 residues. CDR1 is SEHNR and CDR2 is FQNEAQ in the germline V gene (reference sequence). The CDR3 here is CASSFASTGETQYF. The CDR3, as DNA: TGTGCCAGCAGCTTCGCCTCCACGGGTGAGACCCAGTACTTC.

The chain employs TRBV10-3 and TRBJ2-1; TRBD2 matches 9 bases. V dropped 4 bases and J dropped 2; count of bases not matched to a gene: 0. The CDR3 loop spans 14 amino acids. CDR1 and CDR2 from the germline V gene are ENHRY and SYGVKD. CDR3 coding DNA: TGTGCCATCAGTGCTAGCGGGACCTACAATGAGCAGTTCTTC. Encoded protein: CAISASGTYNEQFF.

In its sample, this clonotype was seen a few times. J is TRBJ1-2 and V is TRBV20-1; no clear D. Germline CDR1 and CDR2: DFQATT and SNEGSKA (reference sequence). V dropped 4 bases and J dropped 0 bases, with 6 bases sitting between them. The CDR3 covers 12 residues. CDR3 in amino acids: CSATGSNYGYTF. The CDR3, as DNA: TGCAGTGCTACAGGATCTAACTATGGCTACACCTTC.

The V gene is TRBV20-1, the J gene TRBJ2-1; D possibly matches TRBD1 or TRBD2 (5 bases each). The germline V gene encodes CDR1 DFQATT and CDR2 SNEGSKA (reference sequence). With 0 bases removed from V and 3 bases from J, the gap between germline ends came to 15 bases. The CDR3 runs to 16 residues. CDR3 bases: TGCAGTGCTAGAGAGGGGGTTTGGGAAATCTACAATGAGCAGTTCTTC. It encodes CSAREGVWEIYNEQFF.

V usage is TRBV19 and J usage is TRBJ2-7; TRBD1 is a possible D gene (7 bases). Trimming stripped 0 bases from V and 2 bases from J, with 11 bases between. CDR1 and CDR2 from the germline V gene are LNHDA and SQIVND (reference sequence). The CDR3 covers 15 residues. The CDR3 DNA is TGTGCCAGTAGTATAGACGGAGGGGGCACCTACGAGCAGTACTTC. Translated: CASSIDGGGTYEQYF.

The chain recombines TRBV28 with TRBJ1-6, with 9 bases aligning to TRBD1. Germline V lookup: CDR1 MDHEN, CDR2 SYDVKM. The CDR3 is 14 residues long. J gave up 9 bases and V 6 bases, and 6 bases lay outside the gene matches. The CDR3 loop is CASSTTGGLSPLHF. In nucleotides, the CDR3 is TGTGCCAGCAGCACCACAGGGGGCCTTTCACCCCTCCACTTT.

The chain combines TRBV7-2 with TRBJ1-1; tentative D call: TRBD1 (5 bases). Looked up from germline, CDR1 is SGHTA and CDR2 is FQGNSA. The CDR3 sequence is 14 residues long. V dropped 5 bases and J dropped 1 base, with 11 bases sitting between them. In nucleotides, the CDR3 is TGTGCCAGCAGCATAGGGACGGCGAACACTGAAGCTTTCTTT. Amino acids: CASSIGTANTEAFF.

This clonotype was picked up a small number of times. The CDR3 reads CAWSSQGFGYTF. The CDR3 bases are TGTGCCTGGAGTTCCCAGGGATTCGGCTACACCTTC. The chain recombines TRBV30 with TRBJ1-2; D may be TRBD1 (5 bases). Germline values: CDR1 GTSNPN, CDR2 SVGIG (reference sequence). Trimming pared 2 bases from V and 8 bases from J, leaving 12 bases between. CDR3 length: 12 amino acids.

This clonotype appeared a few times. This CDR3 is CSAPRGSTEAFF. The CDR3 DNA reads as TGCAGTGCCCCCCGGGGGAGCACTGAAGCTTTCTTT. The chain couples TRBV20-1 to TRBJ1-1, with D possibly being TRBD1 (5 bases). Per germline, CDR1 DFQATT and CDR2 SNEGSKA (reference sequence). This CDR3 contains 12 residues. The germline V and J ends were trimmed by 6 bases and 4 bases, with 12 bases remaining between them.

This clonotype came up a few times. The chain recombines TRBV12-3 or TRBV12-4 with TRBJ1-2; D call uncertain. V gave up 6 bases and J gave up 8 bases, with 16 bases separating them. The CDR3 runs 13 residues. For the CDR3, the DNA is TGTGCCAGCAGACAAGGGTGGGCGGAGGGCTACACCTTC. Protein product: CASRQGWAEGYTF.

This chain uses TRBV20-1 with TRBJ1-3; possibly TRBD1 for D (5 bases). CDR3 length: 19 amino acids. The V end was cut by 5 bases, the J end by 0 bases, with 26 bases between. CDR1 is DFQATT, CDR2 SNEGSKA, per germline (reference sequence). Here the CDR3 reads CSARRPQGRRPFSGNTIYF. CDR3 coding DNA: TGCAGTGCTCGTAGACCCCAGGGCCGTCGACCTTTCTCTGGAAACACCATATATTTT.

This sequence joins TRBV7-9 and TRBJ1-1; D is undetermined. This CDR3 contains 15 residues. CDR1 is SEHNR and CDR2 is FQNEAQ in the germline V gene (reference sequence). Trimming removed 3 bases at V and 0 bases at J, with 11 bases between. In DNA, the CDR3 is TGTGCCAGCAGCTTTCAGGCTACAATGAACACTGAAGCTTTCTTT. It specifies CASSFQATMNTEAFF.

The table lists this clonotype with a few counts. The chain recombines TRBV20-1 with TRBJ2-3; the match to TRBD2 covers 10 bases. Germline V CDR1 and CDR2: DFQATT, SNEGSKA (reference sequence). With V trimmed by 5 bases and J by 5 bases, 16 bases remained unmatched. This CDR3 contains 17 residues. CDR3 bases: TGCAGTGCTTGGTCGGCTAGCGGGAGCCATGAGGTAGATACGCAGTATTTT. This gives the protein CSAWSASGSHEVDTQYF.